This entry concerns a single T cell receptor (beta chain). This entry belongs to a study of blood T cell repertoires in COVID-19. As for the study in general: Researchers got acute and convalescent COVID-19 samples from the United States, Italy and Spain. Sample material is recorded as cDNA or gDNA derived from T cells, B-cell-depleted T cells, or PBMCs.

Germline CDR1 SGHTA, CDR2 FQGNSA. The CDR3 length is 13 residues. The V gene lost 4 bases and the J gene lost 1 base, with 6 bases spanning the gap. Per the study methods: Amplified reference gene primers provided the basis for estimating nucleated cell counts. Sequencing used immunoSEQ multiplex PCR; TCRdb keeps in-frame clones, though not all of them. The V and J calls and clone size are taken from that table; D and trimming were inferred from the DNA. The data show about 170,000 clones, 88% seen once. Specimen: peripheral blood. The receptor comes from a man aged 45-60 years who had recovered from COVID-19. This chain joins TRBV7-2 and TRBJ2-3; possibly TRBD2 for D (5 bases). The CDR3 DNA follows: TGTGCCAGCAGCTACGGGGGCACAGATACGCAGTATTTT. Its translation is CASSYGGTDTQYF. Combining the CDR3 with reference TRBV7-2 and TRBJ2-3 gives the whole variable domain GAGVSQSPSNKVTEKGKDVELRCDPISGHTALYWYRQSLGQGLEFLIYFQGNSAPDKSGLPSDRFSAERTGGSVSTLTIQRTQQEDSAVYLCASSYGGTDTQYFGPGTRLTVL.